The present TCR beta chain was sequenced within a study of shared clonotypes between healthy human individuals. Study summary: Per donor, CD8 memory used one plate, CD8 naive used two, CD4 memory used three and CD4 naive used three. Study conclusions and caveats: With few donors, the genetic and exposure-history diversity represented was limited. A handful of donors showed sharing of approximately 5% of naive CD4 clonotypes.

As for this clone: As yet, its antigen is unknown.

Germline V gene sequence: CDR1 LGHNA, CDR2 YSLEER. The CDR3 length is 15 residues. The V gene lost 4 bases and the J gene lost 6 bases, with 19 bases spanning the gap. Splitting the CD4+ cells yielded a CD45RA+ naive subset and a CD45RA-negative memory subset. TCRdb's copy holds only in-frame clones and misses some; the assay was immunoSEQ multiplex PCR. This table has more than 850,000 clones, around 78% appearing once. The specimen sequenced was memory CD4+ T cells from PBMCs. Subset: CD45RA-negative fraction. The V gene is TRBV4-3, the J gene TRBJ2-7, with a possible D match to TRBD2 (5 bases). The TCR sequence derives from a man aged 18 to 30 in good health. Some clones in this sample may be carry-over from other donors' samples. The CDR3: CASSLGSPSGSEQYF. For the CDR3, the DNA is TGCGCCAGCAGCCTGGGGAGCCCTTCGGGGAGCGAGCAGTACTTC.